This T cell receptor beta chain comes out of a study of shared clonotypes between healthy human individuals. About the study: Donors were a couple of women and a few men aged 18 to 49.

Only CD45RO-negative cells positively selected for CCR7 counted as naive CD8 cells, so terminally differentiated effector memory CD45RA+ cells were excluded. V was clipped by 5 bases and J by 2 bases; unmatched bases: 17. Germline V gene data show CDR1 as MNHEY and CDR2 as SMNVEV (reference sequence). The CDR3 runs to 18 residues. Template for every sorted-subset replicate PCR totaled roughly 200 ng DNA, some 30,000 T cell genomes. Repertoires were generated with immunoSEQ multiplex PCR, while TCRdb's copy carries only in-frame clones and drops some. The table shows around 620,000 clones, with roughly 96% occurring only once.

The source of this sequence is a woman under 40 in good health. Material: naive CD8+ T cells sorted from blood. The V call is TRBV27, the J call TRBJ2-7; TRBD1 matches 8 bases. The CDR3 loop is CASSPAGTGLIGPYEQYF. CDR3 DNA sequence: TGTGCCAGCAGTCCCGCCGGGACAGGCTTAATCGGCCCCTACGAGCAGTACTTC.